Here is one T cell receptor (beta chain) with its context. The data were taken from a study of technical replicates of blood from a few donors. The data were produced by immunoSEQ multiplex PCR, yet TCRdb's version contains in-frame clones alone and is incomplete. The table lists fewer than 95,000 clones, over 85% of them singletons. The sample was T cells isolated from PBMCs. This TCR was recovered from a human donor in good health.

This CDR3 reads CASRSDYYGYTF. The CDR3 DNA follows: TGTGCCAGTCGGTCGGACTACTATGGCTACACCTTC. V is TRBV19 and J is TRBJ1-2; D call uncertain. V was cut by 8 bases and J by 3 bases, with 10 bases left in between. The CDR3 has 12 amino acids. Germline V gene data show CDR1 as LNHDA and CDR2 as SQIVND (reference sequence).